One and the same sample provided the 26 T cell receptor beta chains below, sequenced in a study of T cells in Graves' hyperthyroidism and ophthalmopathy. Amplification of TCR beta CDR3 regions was performed using RNA transcripts as template. TCR CDR3 regions were first amplified by RT-PCR with HTBI primers. TCRdb reprocessed the multiplex PCR reads with MiXCR, giving one entry per CDR3 protein. The data contain about 380,000 distinct CDR3 sequences, about 15% of them singletons. Sequenced input: blood. The receptors come from a woman aged 30 to 39 with Graves' ophthalmopathy.

The chain combines TRBV9 with TRBJ2-3; D is undetermined. Germline CDR1 reads SGDLS; CDR2 reads YYNGEE. V gave up 4 bases and J gave up 11 bases, with 17 bases separating them. This CDR3 spans 13 amino acids. CDR3 amino acids: CASSPHPDVKQYF. The CDR3 DNA is TGTGCCAGCAGCCCTCACCCAGATGTCAAGCAGTATTTT.

This clonotype was seen repeatedly, ten times or more. This chain links TRBV11-3 with TRBJ2-1; D remains ambiguous. This CDR3 has 15 amino acids. CDR1 and CDR2 from the germline V gene are SGHNT and YENEEA. Trimming took off 4 bases at V and 0 bases at J, with 10 bases between the two ends. CDR3 amino acids: CASSSTASSYNEQFF. CDR3 nucleotides: TGTGCCAGCAGCTCTACCGCGAGCTCCTACAATGAGCAGTTCTTC.

This rearrangement joins TRBV5-5 to TRBJ2-3; D unclear. This CDR3 has 12 residues. Trimming took 4 bases from V and 2 from J, leaving 5 bases between them. In germline, CDR1 is SGHKS, CDR2 YYEKEE (reference sequence). The CDR3 is CASSDPTDTQYF. The CDR3 DNA reads TGTGCCAGCAGCGACCCCACAGATACGCAGTATTTT. The full variable domain, its missing parts supplied by reference TRBV5-5 and TRBJ2-3, is DAGVTQSPTHLIKTRGQQVTLRCSPISGHKSVSWYQQVLGQGPQFIFQYYEKEERGRGNFPDRFSARQFPNYSSELNVNALLLGDSALYLCASSDPTDTQYFGPGTRLTVL.

This clonotype was counted at least ten times. V is TRBV30 and J is TRBJ1-1, with 7 bases identical to TRBD1. This CDR3 has 13 amino acids. Germline V gene lookup returns CDR1 GTSNPN and CDR2 SVGIG (reference sequence). Trimming at V came to 2 bases and at J to 10 bases, leaving 10 bases not matched to a gene. The CDR3 spells CAWSRQGGFRAFF. The CDR3 region has the DNA TGTGCCTGGAGTCGACAGGGCGGCTTTCGAGCTTTCTTT.

This clonotype was counted many times. This chain connects TRBV12-3 or TRBV12-4 to TRBJ2-5; D not certain. V lost 7 bases, J lost 5 bases, and 14 bases lay in between. This CDR3 comprises 13 residues. The CDR3 reads CASTADQAETQYF. For the CDR3, the DNA is TGTGCCAGCACGGCGGACCAGGCCGAGACCCAGTACTTC.

This clonotype has ten or more counts. This chain uses TRBV7-3 with TRBJ2-7; TRBD1 is a possible D gene (5 bases). Germline V lookup: CDR1 SGHTA, CDR2 FQGTGA. The V and J ends lost 5 bases and 4 bases respectively, with 18 bases between them. This CDR3 contains 15 residues. The DNA for the CDR3 is TGTGCCAGCAGCCTCGGCCCTTCACAGGTGTACGAGCAGTACTTC. Translation gives CASSLGPSQVYEQYF.

This clonotype was seen at least ten times. The CDR3 DNA follows: TGCGCCAGCACTAGCGGGCGGCACGGGGATACGCAGTATTTT. It specifies CASTSGRHGDTQYF. V gene TRBV10-2 combines with J gene TRBJ2-3, with 8 positions matching TRBD2. The CDR3 length is 14 residues. CDR1 is WSHSY, CDR2 SAAADI, per germline. V shed 7 bases and J 6 bases; nucleotides not matched to a gene: 9.

This clonotype was seen ten or more times. The CDR3 spells CARPDRSYTEAFF. The DNA of the CDR3 is TGTGCCCGTCCGGACAGGTCGTACACTGAAGCTTTCTTT. The chain has TRBV2 and TRBJ1-1; 7 positions match TRBD1. The germline CDR1 and CDR2 sequences are SNHLY and FYNNEI. Unmatched junction bases numbered 9, after V lost 11 bases and J lost 3 bases. CDR3 length equals 13 residues.

Ten or more counts support this clonotype. CDR3 region: CATSDSRQGTYEQYF. CDR3 coding DNA: TGTGCCACCAGTGATTCCCGACAGGGAACCTACGAGCAGTACTTC. The chain is built from TRBV24-1 and TRBJ2-7; 7 bases fit TRBD1. There are 15 residues in the CDR3. The V gene end was trimmed by 2 bases and the J gene end by 2 bases; junction bases not matched to a gene: 5. Germline CDR1 KGHDR, CDR2 SFDVKD.

This clonotype has a count of ten or more. This chain joins TRBV28 and TRBJ2-3; no reliable D call. The CDR3 runs 15 residues. V lost 6 bases, J lost 0 bases, and 13 bases lay in between. Germline V CDR1 and CDR2: MDHEN, SYDVKM. CDR3 sequence reads: CASSRWASSTDTQYF. The CDR3 region has the DNA TGTGCCAGCAGCCGCTGGGCATCAAGCACAGATACGCAGTATTTT.

This clonotype was detected a few times. This may stem from a read error, because a much larger clone lies one nucleotide away. The gene calls are TRBV20-1 and TRBJ2-1, with D possibly being TRBD1 (5 bases). This CDR3 is 14 amino acids long. Germline V lookup: CDR1 DFQATT, CDR2 SNEGSKA (reference sequence). The CDR3 DNA reads TGCAGTGCTAGGAGGACAAGCTCCAACAATGAGCAGTTCTTC. It encodes CSARRTSSNNEQFF.

A remark on this clonotype: The CDR3 end shows no conserved phenylalanine or tryptophan, and so a read error is likely. The DNA is left out, because the CDR3 cannot be placed on it with certainty; the CDR3 is given as TCRdb lists it. The rearrangement links TRBV7-3 to TRBJ2-7; the DNA was not used to check the table's D call, TRBD1. Germline V CDR1 and CDR2: SGHTA, FQGTGA. The CDR3 comprises 15 residues, both ends counted. The CDR3 loop is CASSPGVLADYEQYL.

This clonotype occurred a few times. This may arise from a read error, as a much more abundant clone is one base away. The chain is built from TRBV7-8 and TRBJ2-3; TRBD1 aligns across 7 bases. The CDR3 spans 21 residues. The junction had 24 bases not matched to a gene; V was cut back by 2 bases and J by 4 bases. The V gene's germline CDR1 is SGHVS and CDR2 FQNEAQ. In DNA form, the CDR3 reads TGTGCCAGCAGCTTACTCTACGGCCTCGAAGGGCGGACAGGAAGCGCAGATACGCAGTATTTT. This encodes CASSLLYGLEGRTGSADTQYF.

This clonotype has at least ten counts. The chain employs TRBV18 and TRBJ1-1; D not certain. Trimming pared 3 bases from V and 6 bases from J, leaving 8 bases between. CDR3 length: 12 residues. In germline, CDR1 is KGHSH, CDR2 LQKENI. For the CDR3, the DNA is TGTGCCAGCTCACCCGGGGAGTCTGAAGCTTTCTTT. It codes for CASSPGESEAFF.

This clonotype came up a few times. V usage is TRBV14 and J usage is TRBJ1-1; a weak D match, TRBD1 (6 bases). V was clipped by 2 bases and J by 3 bases, with 13 bases between them. The germline gives CDR1 SGHDN, CDR2 FVKESK. This CDR3 is built from 15 residues. CDR3 residues: CASSQKQGFDTEAFF. Here the CDR3 DNA reads TGTGCCAGCAGCCAAAAACAGGGTTTCGACACTGAAGCTTTCTTT.

The chain joins TRBV19 to TRBJ1-5; D remains ambiguous. The germline CDR1 and CDR2 sequences are LNHDA and SQIVND (reference sequence). This CDR3 region has 17 residues. The V end lost 3 bases, the J end lost 0 bases, and 15 bases lay between the germline ends. CDR3 nucleotide sequence: TGTGCCAGTAGTATGGGTGGATGGACTTATAGCAATCAGCCCCAGCATTTT. Protein product: CASSMGGWTYSNQPQHF.

This chain joins TRBV18 and TRBJ1-5, with TRBD1 as a possible D gene (5 bases). Trimming left V 5 bases short and J 5 bases short, with 13 bases between. The germline CDR1 and CDR2 sequences are KGHSH and LQKENI. The CDR3 runs to 14 residues. CDR3 coding DNA: TGTGCCAGCTCAACGCAGGGATTCGATCAGCCCCAGCATTTT. It specifies CASSTQGFDQPQHF.

This clonotype was recorded at least ten times. The chain couples TRBV6-6 to TRBJ1-2, with TRBD1 identical over 10 bases. Germline CDR1 is MNHNY and CDR2 is SVGAGI (reference sequence). The CDR3 contains 16 residues. The V and J ends lost 1 base and 6 bases, in that order; junction bases with no gene match: 8. DNA for the CDR3: TGTGCCAGCAGTTACTTGCCGGGACAGGGGAGGGATGGCTACACCTTC. This encodes CASSYLPGQGRDGYTF.

This clonotype was observed many times. This chain links TRBV6-1 with TRBJ1-1, with 7 bases that match TRBD1. V lost 4 bases, J lost 1 base, and 3 bases stayed unmatched. CDR3 length: 14 amino acids. Germline V gene lookup returns CDR1 MNHNS and CDR2 SASEGT. This CDR3 is CASSVKGANTEAFF. As DNA, the CDR3 is TGTGCCAGCAGTGTCAAGGGGGCGAACACTGAAGCTTTCTTT.

This clonotype was seen at least ten times. The gene calls are TRBV6-1 and TRBJ2-3; TRBD2 aligns across 7 bases. V gave up 0 bases and J gave up 5 bases; unmatched junction bases: 2. Germline V gives CDR1 MNHNS, CDR2 SASEGT. The CDR3 contains 14 residues. CDR3 bases: TGTGCCAGCAGTGAAGCATGGACTAGAGATACGCAGTATTTT. It specifies CASSEAWTRDTQYF.

The chain employs TRBV7-9 and TRBJ2-7; weak D call: TRBD1 (6 bases). V was clipped by 5 bases and J by 6 bases, with 17 bases between them. The CDR3 has 14 residues. The V gene's germline CDR1 is SEHNR and CDR2 FQNEAQ (reference sequence). The CDR3 loop is CASSPPGQPSEQYF. CDR3 DNA: TGTGCCAGCAGCCCCCCGGGACAACCTAGCGAGCAGTACTTC.

This clonotype was picked up many times. The chain carries TRBV11-3 and TRBJ1-1, with TRBD1 as a possible D gene (5 bases). Trimming removed 5 bases from V and 11 bases from J, with 24 bases in between. CDR1 and CDR2 from the germline V gene are SGHNT and YENEEA. The CDR3 is 15 amino acids. This chain's CDR3 is CASSPVGALAARAFF. The CDR3, as DNA: TGTGCCAGCAGCCCGGTCGGGGCGTTGGCCGCCCGCGCTTTCTTT. The full variable domain, with the rest looked up from reference TRBV11-3 and TRBJ1-1, is EAGVVQSPRYKIIEKKQPVAFWCNPISGHNTLYWYLQNLGQGPELLIRYENEEAVDDSQLPKDRFSAERLKGVDSTLKIQPAELGDSAVYLCASSPVGALAARAFFGQGTRLTVV.

There are many counts of this clonotype. The V gene is TRBV12-3 or TRBV12-4, the J gene TRBJ2-1; D ambiguous. V dropped 2 bases and J dropped 4 bases, with 9 bases sitting between them. The CDR3 has 14 residues. The CDR3 nucleotides are TGTGCCAGCAGTTTACAGGAGACGTACAATGAGCAGTTCTTC. It is translated as CASSLQETYNEQFF.

The chain combines TRBV6-1 with TRBJ2-2; no reliable D call. This CDR3 is built from 12 residues. The V end lost 6 bases, the J end lost 6 bases, and 8 bases lay between the germline ends. Looked up from germline, CDR1 is MNHNS and CDR2 is SASEGT. CDR3 nucleotides: TGTGCCAGCAGCCATTACCCCGGGGAGCTGTTTTTT. It yields the protein CASSHYPGELFF.

This clonotype was detected ten times or more. The CDR3, as DNA: TGCAGTGCCCATACCCGGAAGTACAGCAAACACCAAGAGACCCAGTACTTC. Encoded protein: CSAHTRKYSKHQETQYF. V and J are TRBV20-1 and TRBJ2-5; D is unresolved. The germline V and J ends were trimmed by 6 bases and 0 bases, with 23 bases remaining between them. The CDR3 loop spans 17 amino acids. The germline CDR1 and CDR2 sequences are DFQATT and SNEGSKA (reference sequence).

This clonotype has more than one count but fewer than ten. CDR3 sequence: CSATGQDNEQFF. CDR3 nucleotides: TGCAGTGCGACGGGACAGGACAATGAGCAGTTCTTC. The V gene is TRBV20-1, the J gene TRBJ2-1; 8 bases are shared with TRBD1. With 6 bases clipped from V and 5 bases from J, the junction kept 3 bases outside the gene matches. The CDR3 is 12 residues long. The germline CDR1 and CDR2 sequences are DFQATT and SNEGSKA (reference sequence).